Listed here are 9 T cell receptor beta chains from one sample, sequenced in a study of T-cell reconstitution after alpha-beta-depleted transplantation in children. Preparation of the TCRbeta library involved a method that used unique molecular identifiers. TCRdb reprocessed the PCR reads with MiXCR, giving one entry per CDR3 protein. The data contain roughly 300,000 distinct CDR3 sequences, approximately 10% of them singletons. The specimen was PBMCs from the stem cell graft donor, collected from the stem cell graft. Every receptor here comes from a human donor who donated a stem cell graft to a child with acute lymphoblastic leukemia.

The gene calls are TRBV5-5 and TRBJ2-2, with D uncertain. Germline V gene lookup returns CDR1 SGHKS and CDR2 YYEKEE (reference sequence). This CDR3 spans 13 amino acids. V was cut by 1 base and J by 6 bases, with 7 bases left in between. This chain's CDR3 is CASSLISAGELFF. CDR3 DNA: TGTGCCAGCAGCTTGATTTCGGCCGGGGAGCTGTTTTTT.

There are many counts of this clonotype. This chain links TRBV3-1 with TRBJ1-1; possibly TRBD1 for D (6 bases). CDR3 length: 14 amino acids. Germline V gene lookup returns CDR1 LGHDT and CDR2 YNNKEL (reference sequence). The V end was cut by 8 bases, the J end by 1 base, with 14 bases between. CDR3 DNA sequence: TGTGCCAGCGCGTCTTCGGACAGGAACACTGAAGCTTTCTTT. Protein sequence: CASASSDRNTEAFF.

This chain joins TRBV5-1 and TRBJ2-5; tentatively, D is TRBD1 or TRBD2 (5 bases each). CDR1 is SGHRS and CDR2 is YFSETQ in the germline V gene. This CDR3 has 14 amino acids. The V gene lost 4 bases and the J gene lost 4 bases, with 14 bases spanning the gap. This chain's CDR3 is CASSVGRGRETQYF. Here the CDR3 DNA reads TGCGCCAGCAGCGTGGGACGGGGCAGAGAGACCCAGTACTTC.

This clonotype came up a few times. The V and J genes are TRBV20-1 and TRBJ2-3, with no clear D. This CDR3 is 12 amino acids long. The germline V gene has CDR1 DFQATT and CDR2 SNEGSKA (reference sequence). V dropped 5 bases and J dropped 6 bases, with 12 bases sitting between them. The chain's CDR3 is CSAPFSEDTQYF. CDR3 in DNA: TGCAGTGCTCCCTTTAGTGAGGATACGCAGTATTTT.

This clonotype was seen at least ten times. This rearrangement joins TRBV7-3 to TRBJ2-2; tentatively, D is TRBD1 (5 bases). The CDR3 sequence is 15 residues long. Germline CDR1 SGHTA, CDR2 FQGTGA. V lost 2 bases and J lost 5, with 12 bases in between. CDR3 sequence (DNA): TGTGCCAGCAGCTTATCCAGGGAACCAACCGGGGAGCTGTTTTTT. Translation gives CASSLSREPTGELFF.

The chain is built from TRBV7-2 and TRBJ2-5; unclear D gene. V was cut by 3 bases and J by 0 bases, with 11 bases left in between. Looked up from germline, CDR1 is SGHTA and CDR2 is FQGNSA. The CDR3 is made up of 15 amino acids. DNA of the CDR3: TGTGCCAGCAGCTTGAATATATTATACCAAGAGACCCAGTACTTC. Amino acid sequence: CASSLNILYQETQYF.

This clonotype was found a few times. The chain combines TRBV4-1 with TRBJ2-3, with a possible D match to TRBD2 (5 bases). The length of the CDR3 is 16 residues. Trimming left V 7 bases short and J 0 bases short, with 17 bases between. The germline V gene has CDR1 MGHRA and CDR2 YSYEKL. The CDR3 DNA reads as TGCGCCAGCAACGAGGGCCTTTCCGCTAGCACAGATACGCAGTATTTT. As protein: CASNEGLSASTDTQYF.

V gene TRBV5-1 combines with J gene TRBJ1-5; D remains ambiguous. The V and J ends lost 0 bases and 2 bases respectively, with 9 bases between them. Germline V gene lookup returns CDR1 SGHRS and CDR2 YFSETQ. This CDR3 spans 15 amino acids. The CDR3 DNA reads TGCGCCAGCAGCTTGGCGGGATCCGGCAATCAGCCCCAGCATTTT. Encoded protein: CASSLAGSGNQPQHF.

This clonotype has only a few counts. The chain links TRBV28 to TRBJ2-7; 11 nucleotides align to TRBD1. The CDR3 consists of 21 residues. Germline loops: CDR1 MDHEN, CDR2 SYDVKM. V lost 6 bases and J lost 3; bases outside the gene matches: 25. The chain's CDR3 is CASSPIMGRSDRGRTNYEQYF. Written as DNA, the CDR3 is TGTGCCAGCAGCCCCATTATGGGGAGATCGGACAGGGGGCGAACTAACTACGAGCAGTACTTC.